Each of the 27 T cell receptor beta chains below was sequenced from the same sample in a study of cytomegalovirus exposure and HLA in healthy donors. With 60 Vbeta and 13 Jbeta primers, the PCR was carried out. Produced via immunoSEQ multiplex PCR; TCRdb's table is partial and in-frame only. The sample shows fewer than 350,000 clones, approximately 90% of them seen only once. Input material: PBMCs. All receptors come from a woman between 18 and 30 years old in good health and CMV-seronegative.

The rearrangement links TRBV5-1 to TRBJ1-1; the D gene is possibly TRBD1 (6 bases). The germline gives CDR1 SGHRS, CDR2 YFSETQ. V was cut by 6 bases and J by 0 bases, with 21 bases left in between. This CDR3 is built from 17 residues. CDR3 region: CASKKRGEGTMNTEAFF. The CDR3 DNA follows: TGCGCCAGCAAAAAGAGGGGGGAGGGTACCATGAACACTGAAGCTTTCTTT.

The chain recombines TRBV4-1 with TRBJ1-2; 7 bases align to TRBD1. From germline, CDR1 is MGHRA and CDR2 YSYEKL. Trimming cost V 2 bases and J 4 bases; bases outside gene matches: 4. The CDR3 is 14 residues long. CDR3 sequence reads: CASSQPGTAYGYTF. The CDR3, as DNA: TGCGCCAGCAGCCAACCCGGGACAGCCTATGGCTACACCTTC.

The chain recombines TRBV7-9 with TRBJ1-1, with D maybe TRBD1 (5 bases). The CDR3 covers 17 residues. The V and J ends lost 3 bases and 0 bases respectively, with 17 bases between them. From germline, CDR1 is SEHNR and CDR2 FQNEAQ (reference sequence). In nucleotides, the CDR3 is TGTGCCAGCAGCTTTCGGGCCCCTGGAGGGGTGAACACTGAAGCTTTCTTT. Translation: CASSFRAPGGVNTEAFF.

The gene calls are TRBV4-1 and TRBJ2-7; D remains unclear. Per the germline V gene, CDR1 is MGHRA and CDR2 is YSYEKL. The CDR3 has 13 residues. The germline V and J ends were trimmed by 0 bases and 4 bases, with 7 bases remaining between them. The CDR3, as DNA: TGCGCCAGCAGCCAAGAGGCCTTTTACGAGCAGTACTTC. This sequence encodes CASSQEAFYEQYF.

The rearrangement links TRBV15 to TRBJ2-5; D may be TRBD1 (5 bases). Trimming cost V 0 bases and J 6 bases, with 14 bases left between them. Germline CDR1 and CDR2: LNHNV and YYDKDF (reference sequence). CDR3 length: 15 amino acids. The chain's CDR3 is CATSREGNRRQTQYF. DNA of the CDR3: TGTGCCACCAGCAGAGAAGGGAACAGGCGGCAGACCCAGTACTTC.

The chain joins TRBV30 to TRBJ1-1, with a possible D match to TRBD1 (5 bases). CDR3 length: 18 amino acids. Germline V gene sequence: CDR1 GTSNPN, CDR2 SVGIG (reference sequence). Trimming cost V 0 bases and J 2 bases, with 22 bases left between them. The CDR3 sequence is CAWSVDTGNGYFNTEAFF. CDR3 in DNA: TGTGCCTGGAGTGTTGATACAGGCAATGGATACTTTAACACTGAAGCTTTCTTT.

The V gene is TRBV30, the J gene TRBJ2-3, with D maybe TRBD2 (6 bases). Trimming shortened V by 4 bases and J by 2 bases, and 13 bases separated the two germline ends. This CDR3 comprises 14 residues. Germline CDR1 and CDR2: GTSNPN and SVGIG (reference sequence). This CDR3 is CAWISGVTTDTQYF. The CDR3 DNA is TGTGCCTGGATTTCGGGGGTAACCACAGATACGCAGTATTTT.

This sequence joins TRBV7-2 and TRBJ1-4, with TRBD1 as a possible D gene (5 bases). Looked up from germline, CDR1 is SGHTA and CDR2 is FQGNSA. This CDR3 spans 15 amino acids. Deletions cut 6 bases from V and 2 bases from J, with 13 bases between. CDR3 DNA sequence: TGTGCCAGCAGTTCAACAGGTTCCACTAATGAAAAACTGTTTTTT. This codes for CASSSTGSTNEKLFF.

This chain connects TRBV7-2 to TRBJ1-2; 7 positions agree with TRBD1. The CDR3 has 13 residues. Looked up from germline, CDR1 is SGHTA and CDR2 is FQGNSA. The junction had 7 bases not matched to a gene; V was cut back by 4 bases and J by 8 bases. The chain's CDR3 is CASSSRQGRGYTF. The CDR3 DNA sequence: TGTGCCAGCAGCTCCCGACAGGGAAGGGGCTACACCTTC.

J is TRBJ2-7 and V is TRBV6-5, with 12 bases aligning to TRBD2. The CDR3 contains 15 residues. Germline values: CDR1 MNHEY, CDR2 SVGAGI. After removal of 6 bases from V and 2 bases from J, the junction contained 5 bases not matched to a gene. CDR3 region: CASSLGLAGTYEQYF. Here the CDR3 DNA reads TGTGCCAGCAGCCTCGGACTAGCGGGGACCTACGAGCAGTACTTC.

This chain links TRBV2 with TRBJ1-2, with 7 bases aligning to TRBD1. This CDR3 comprises 16 residues. CDR1 is SNHLY and CDR2 is FYNNEI in the germline V gene. V gave up 7 bases and J gave up 3 bases; unmatched junction bases: 14. The CDR3 DNA reads as TGTGCCAGCACTAAGGGGCGACCGGGACAGCACTATGGCTACACCTTC. Translated: CASTKGRPGQHYGYTF. The entire variable domain, with the rest obtained from reference TRBV2 and TRBJ1-2, is as follows: EPEVTQTPSHQVTQMGQEVILRCVPISNHLYFYWYRQILGQKVEFLVSFYNNEISEKSEIFDDQFSVERPDGSNFTLKIRSTKLEDSAMYFCASTKGRPGQHYGYTFGSGTRLTVV.

The gene calls are TRBV27 and TRBJ1-2, with D maybe TRBD1 (6 bases). V lost 3 bases and J lost 5, with 10 bases in between. Germline CDR1 reads MNHEY; CDR2 reads SMNVEV (reference sequence). This CDR3 has 13 amino acids. The CDR3 bases are TGTGCCAGCAGTTTCGGTCAGGGGTATGGCTACACCTTC. Protein product: CASSFGQGYGYTF.

The chain uses TRBV13 and TRBJ1-2, with a weak D call TRBD1 (6 bases). The V gene's germline CDR1 is PRHDT and CDR2 FYEKMQ (reference sequence). The CDR3 consists of 15 residues. Trimming pared 1 base from V and 7 bases from J, leaving 16 bases between. CDR3 protein: CASSLELTGQFGYTF. CDR3 DNA: TGTGCCAGCAGCTTAGAACTAACTGGACAGTTTGGCTACACCTTC.

The chain couples TRBV5-1 to TRBJ2-2; 10 nucleotides line up with TRBD1. Unmatched junction bases numbered 9, after V lost 6 bases and J lost 1 base. Germline CDR1 reads SGHRS; CDR2 reads YFSETQ. The CDR3 loop spans 17 amino acids. CDR3 sequence: CASTGTGAPLNTGELFF. Here the CDR3 DNA reads TGCGCCAGCACCGGGACAGGGGCCCCACTGAACACCGGGGAGCTGTTTTTT.

The J gene is TRBJ2-1, the V gene TRBV7-8; 11 bases map to TRBD2. With V trimmed by 6 bases and J by 7 bases, 11 bases remained unmatched. Germline-derived CDR1 and CDR2 are SGHVS and FQNEAQ. CDR3 length: 16 amino acids. The CDR3 here is CASRPQLAGDPNEQFF. In DNA form, the CDR3 reads TGTGCCAGCAGACCCCAACTAGCGGGGGATCCTAATGAGCAGTTCTTC.

The chain uses TRBV27 and TRBJ2-7, with a possible D match to TRBD1 (5 bases). Trimming shortened V by 3 bases and J by 3 bases, and 12 bases separated the two germline ends. Germline CDR1 and CDR2: MNHEY and SMNVEV (reference sequence). CDR3 length: 14 residues. CDR3 DNA sequence: TGTGCCAGCAGTTTTGGACACGAAGGCTACGAGCAGTACTTC. Protein product: CASSFGHEGYEQYF.

The gene calls are TRBV14 and TRBJ1-1; 8 nucleotides agree with TRBD1. J gave up 5 bases and V 6 bases, and 5 bases lay outside the gene matches. The germline CDR1 and CDR2 sequences are SGHDN and FVKESK. The CDR3 consists of 13 residues. In nucleotides, the CDR3 is TGTGCCAGCAGTCGTACAGGGGGGACTGAAGCTTTCTTT. Protein product: CASSRTGGTEAFF.

This clone was counted only a few times. The chain recombines TRBV5-4 with TRBJ2-3; weak D call: TRBD1 (5 bases). The CDR3 has 16 amino acids. Germline CDR1 is SGHNT and CDR2 is YYREEE (reference sequence). Trimming took 1 base from V and 4 from J, leaving 16 bases between them. CDR3 loop: CASSLSRNRSPDTQYF. CDR3 coding DNA: TGTGCCAGCAGCTTGTCCAGAAACAGGAGTCCAGATACGCAGTATTTT.

This rearrangement joins TRBV29-1 to TRBJ2-3, with 10 nucleotides matching TRBD2. The CDR3 runs to 16 residues. Germline lookup yields CDR1 SQVTM and CDR2 ANQGSEA. V trimming: 4 bases; J trimming: 4 bases; junction bases outside the gene matches: 11. The CDR3 reads CSVGGSPGTSADTQYF. For the CDR3, the DNA is TGCAGCGTTGGGGGGAGTCCCGGGACTAGCGCAGATACGCAGTATTTT.

This clone was seen only once. This chain joins TRBV6-1 and TRBJ2-7; possibly TRBD2 for D (6 bases). CDR3 length: 13 amino acids. CDR1 and CDR2 (germline): MNHNS, SASEGT. V was cut by 7 bases and J by 4 bases, with 14 bases left in between. The CDR3 DNA sequence: TGTGCCAGCACGCGGGACTGGGGATACGAGCAGTACTTC. Translation gives CASTRDWGYEQYF.

V is TRBV10-3 and J is TRBJ2-3; 7 bases match TRBD1. Per the germline V gene, CDR1 is ENHRY and CDR2 is SYGVKD. V was clipped by 4 bases and J by 2 bases; unmatched bases: 9. This CDR3 has 16 residues. The CDR3 reads CAISVGQERTTDTQYF. CDR3 coding DNA: TGTGCCATCAGTGTTGGACAGGAGAGAACCACAGATACGCAGTATTTT.

V usage is TRBV13 and J usage is TRBJ2-5; D might be TRBD1 (7 bases). Trimming removed 4 bases at V and 1 base at J, with 13 bases between. This CDR3 contains 15 residues. Germline CDR1 PRHDT, CDR2 FYEKMQ (reference sequence). This CDR3 is CASSSLQGGQETQYF. CDR3 DNA: TGTGCCAGCAGCTCCCTCCAGGGGGGCCAAGAGACCCAGTACTTC.

This chain links TRBV7-8 with TRBJ1-5; TRBD1 is a possible D gene (5 bases). Germline values: CDR1 SGHVS, CDR2 FQNEAQ. CDR3 size: 14 residues. V shed 2 bases and J shed 7 bases, with 12 bases lying between them. The CDR3 sequence is CASSLFFRGQPQHF. CDR3 bases: TGTGCCAGCAGCTTATTTTTTCGGGGGCAGCCCCAGCATTTT.

CDR3 protein: CASSIDWRGYTF. The CDR3 DNA sequence: TGTGCCAGTAGTATAGATTGGAGGGGCTACACCTTC. The chain has TRBV19 and TRBJ1-2; D is unclear. From germline, CDR1 is LNHDA and CDR2 SQIVND (reference sequence). The V end was cut by 0 bases, the J end by 8 bases, with 7 bases between. CDR3 length: 12 amino acids.

This chain uses TRBV9 with TRBJ2-3, with 9 bases that match TRBD2. The CDR3 length is 15 residues. V shed 3 bases, J shed 5 bases, and the junction held 7 bases outside the gene matches. Looked up from germline, CDR1 is SGDLS and CDR2 is YYNGEE. The CDR3 loop reads CASSGSGGNVDTQYF. The CDR3 bases are TGTGCCAGCAGCGGGAGCGGGGGGAATGTAGATACGCAGTATTTT.

The rearrangement joins TRBV10-1 to TRBJ2-1; D may be TRBD2 (7 bases). This CDR3 contains 14 residues. Per germline, CDR1 WNHNN and CDR2 SYGVQD (reference sequence). V was shortened by 7 bases and J by 8 bases, with 18 bases between the two germline ends. The CDR3 sequence: CASMGTEGGDEQFF. In DNA, the CDR3 is TGCGCCAGCATGGGCACCGAAGGGGGGGATGAGCAGTTCTTC.

The chain carries TRBV2 and TRBJ1-1; TRBD1 aligns across 7 bases. CDR3 size: 14 residues. In germline, CDR1 is SNHLY, CDR2 FYNNEI. The junction had 5 bases not matched to a gene; V was cut back by 6 bases and J by 1 base. The CDR3 protein is CASSAQGSNTEAFF. CDR3 DNA: TGTGCCAGCAGCGCACAGGGGTCGAACACTGAAGCTTTCTTT. The full variable domain, rest sourced from reference TRBV2 and TRBJ1-1, is EPEVTQTPSHQVTQMGQEVILRCVPISNHLYFYWYRQILGQKVEFLVSFYNNEISEKSEIFDDQFSVERPDGSNFTLKIRSTKLEDSAMYFCASSAQGSNTEAFFGQGTRLTVV.